This T cell receptor beta chain was found in a study of beta chain features in type 1 diabetes. Overall study results and limits: TCRB CDR3s were moderately but significantly shorter in Type 1 diabetes patients in all four CD4+ subsets. A greater similarity of naive, central memory and Treg TCRB repertoires was seen among patients than among healthy donors. More deletions and fewer insertions at VDJ junctions were seen in type 1 diabetes patients.

V shed 4 bases and J shed 0 bases, with 11 bases lying between them. CDR1 and CDR2 (germline): WSHSY, SAAADI. The CDR3 is 15 amino acids. The collection from each donor was one heparinised blood draw averaging about 116 mL. Turning to this clone: Its target is not known.

Expressed TCRB transcripts were sequenced because the isolated RNA had all been reverse transcribed beforehand. Only in-frame clones appear in the TCRdb table, and some are missing; sequencing was by immunoSEQ multiplex PCR. The sample has 860,000 or so clones, roughly 17% seen once. This clonotype was sampled from a woman aged 18 to 35 in good health. The V call is TRBV10-2, the J call TRBJ2-3; D not resolved. Sequences were obtained from naive CD4+ T cells from blood. CDR3 region: CASSVTVLSTDTQYF. CDR3 coding DNA: TGCGCCAGCAGTGTCACGGTGCTAAGCACAGATACGCAGTATTTT.